This TCR beta chain was identified during a study of blood T cell repertoires in COVID-19. Trimming took 5 bases from V and 2 from J, leaving 12 bases between them. Germline V lookup: CDR1 SGHRS, CDR2 YFSETQ. This CDR3 has 14 residues. This clone has only one observation. Authors' data handling: From reference gene primer amplification, estimates of nucleated cell counts were derived. Profiling relied on immunoSEQ multiplex PCR, and the TCRdb table lists in-frame clones only, not all of them. From that table come the V and J calls and clone size; the DNA was used to work out D and trimming. The table includes about 270,000 clones, about nine tenths detected once. Individuals aged about 18 to 90 years were recruited from approximately 22 US areas. Donors of Cohort 3 who recovered were those that had two negative PCRs, clearance, or symptom resolution.

This TCR derives from a man aged 18 to 29 who had recovered from COVID-19. The chain couples TRBV5-1 to TRBJ2-3; D may be TRBD1 (6 bases). Sequenced sample: PBMCs or T cells enriched from blood (not recorded which). This CDR3 is CASRQGPYTDTQYF. CDR3 bases: TGCGCCAGCAGACAGGGTCCTTACACAGATACGCAGTATTTT. The full variable domain, in which reference TRBV5-1 and TRBJ2-3 provide the parts outside the CDR3, is KAGVTQTPRYLIKTRGQQVTLSCSPISGHRSVSWYQQTPGQGLQFLFEYFSETQRNKGNFPGRFSGRQFSNSRSEMNVSTLELGDSALYLCASRQGPYTDTQYFGPGTRLTVL.